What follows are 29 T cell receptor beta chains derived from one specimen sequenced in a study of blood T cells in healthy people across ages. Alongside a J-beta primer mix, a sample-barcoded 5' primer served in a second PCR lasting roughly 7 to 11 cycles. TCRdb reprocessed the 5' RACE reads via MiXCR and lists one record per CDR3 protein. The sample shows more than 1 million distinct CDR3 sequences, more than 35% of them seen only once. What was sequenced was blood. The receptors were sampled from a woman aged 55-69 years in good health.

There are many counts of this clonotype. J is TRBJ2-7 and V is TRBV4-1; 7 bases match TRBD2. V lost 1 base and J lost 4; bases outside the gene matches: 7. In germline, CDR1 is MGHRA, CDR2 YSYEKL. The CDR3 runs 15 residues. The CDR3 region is CASSQVSGGKYEQYF. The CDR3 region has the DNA TGCGCCAGCAGCCAAGTGTCCGGGGGGAAATACGAGCAGTACTTC.

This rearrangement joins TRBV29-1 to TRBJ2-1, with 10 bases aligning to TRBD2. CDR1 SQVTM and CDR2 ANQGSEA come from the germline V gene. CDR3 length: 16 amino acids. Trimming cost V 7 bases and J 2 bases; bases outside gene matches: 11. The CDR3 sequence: CSAGLPSGGTYNEQFF. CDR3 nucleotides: TGCAGCGCCGGCTTGCCTAGCGGGGGAACCTACAATGAGCAGTTCTTC.

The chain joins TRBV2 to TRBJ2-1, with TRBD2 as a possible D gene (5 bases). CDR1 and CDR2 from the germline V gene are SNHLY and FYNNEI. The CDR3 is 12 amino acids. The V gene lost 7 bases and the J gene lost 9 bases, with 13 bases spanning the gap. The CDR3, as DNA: TGTGCCAGCATAGGTCTCCGGGGTGAGCAGTTCTTC. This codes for CASIGLRGEQFF.

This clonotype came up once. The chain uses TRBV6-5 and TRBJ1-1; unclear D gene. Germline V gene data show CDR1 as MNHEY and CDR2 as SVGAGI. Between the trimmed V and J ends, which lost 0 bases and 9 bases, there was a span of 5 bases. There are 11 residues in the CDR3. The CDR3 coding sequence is TGTGCCAGCAGTTACTCTAGCCAAGCTTTCTTT. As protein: CASSYSSQAFF.

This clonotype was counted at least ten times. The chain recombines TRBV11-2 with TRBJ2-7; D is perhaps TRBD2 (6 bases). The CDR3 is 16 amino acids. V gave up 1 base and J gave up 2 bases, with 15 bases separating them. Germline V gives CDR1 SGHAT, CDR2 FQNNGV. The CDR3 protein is CASSLVGGRQTYEQYF. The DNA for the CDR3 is TGTGCCAGCAGCTTAGTTGGAGGGAGGCAAACCTACGAGCAGTACTTC. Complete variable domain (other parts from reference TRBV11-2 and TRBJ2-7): EAGVAQSPRYKIIEKRQSVAFWCNPISGHATLYWYQQILGQGPKLLIQFQNNGVVDDSQLPKDRFSAERLKGVDSTLKIQPAKLEDSAVYLCASSLVGGRQTYEQYFGPGTRLTVT.

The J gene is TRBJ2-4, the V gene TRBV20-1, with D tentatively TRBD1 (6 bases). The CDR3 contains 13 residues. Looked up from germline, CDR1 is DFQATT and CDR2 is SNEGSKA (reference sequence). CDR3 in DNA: TGCAGCTCAGGGGTGTGGGGCCAAAACATTCAGTACTTC. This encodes CSSGVWGQNIQYF.

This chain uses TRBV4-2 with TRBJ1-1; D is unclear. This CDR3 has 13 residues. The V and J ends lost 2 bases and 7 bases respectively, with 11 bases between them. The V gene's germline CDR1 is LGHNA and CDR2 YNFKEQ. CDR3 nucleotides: TGTGCCAGCAGCCAACCCACCTTGGATGAAGCTTTCTTT. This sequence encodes CASSQPTLDEAFF.

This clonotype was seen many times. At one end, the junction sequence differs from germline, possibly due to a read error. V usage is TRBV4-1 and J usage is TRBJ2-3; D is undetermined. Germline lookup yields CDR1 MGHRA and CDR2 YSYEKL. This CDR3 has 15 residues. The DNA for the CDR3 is TGTGCCAGCAGCCCCGTAGCCGGGAGCACAGATACGCAGTATTTT. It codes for CASSPVAGSTDTQYF.

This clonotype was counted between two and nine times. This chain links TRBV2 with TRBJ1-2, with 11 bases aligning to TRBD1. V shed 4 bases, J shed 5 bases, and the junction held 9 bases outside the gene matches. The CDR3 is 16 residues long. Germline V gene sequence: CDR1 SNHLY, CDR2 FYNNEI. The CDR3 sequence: CASSVDRGPKGYGYTF. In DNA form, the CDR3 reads TGTGCCAGCAGTGTGGACAGGGGGCCCAAGGGGTATGGCTACACCTTC.

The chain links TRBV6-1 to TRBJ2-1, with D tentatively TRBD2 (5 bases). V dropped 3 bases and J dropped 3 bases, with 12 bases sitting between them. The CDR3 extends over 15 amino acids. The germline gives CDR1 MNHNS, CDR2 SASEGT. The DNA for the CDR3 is TGTGCCAGCAGTGAGAGTGACTACAACTACAATGAGCAGTTCTTC. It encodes CASSESDYNYNEQFF.

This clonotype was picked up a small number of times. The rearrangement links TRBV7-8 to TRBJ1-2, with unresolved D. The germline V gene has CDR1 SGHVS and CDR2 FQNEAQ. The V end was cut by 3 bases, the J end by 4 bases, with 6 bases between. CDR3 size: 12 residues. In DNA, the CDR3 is TGTGCCAGCAGCTTTACGGGCTATGGCTACACCTTC. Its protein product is CASSFTGYGYTF.

The CDR3 region is CASSDGAGVQETQYF. The CDR3 coding sequence is TGTGCCAGCAGCGATGGAGCAGGGGTCCAAGAGACCCAGTACTTC. The chain couples TRBV9 to TRBJ2-5; possibly TRBD1 for D (6 bases). The CDR3 length is 15 residues. In germline, CDR1 is SGDLS, CDR2 YYNGEE. V was clipped by 3 bases and J by 1 base, with 13 bases between them.

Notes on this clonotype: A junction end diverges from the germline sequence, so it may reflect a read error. The CDR3 sequence is CASSPPPYSEQFF. The CDR3 DNA sequence: TGTGCCAGCAGCCCGCCCCCCTACAGTGAGCAGTTCTTC. V gene TRBV7-2 combines with J gene TRBJ2-1, with D unclear. The CDR3 is 13 amino acids. CDR1 and CDR2 from the germline V gene are SGHTA and FQGNSA.

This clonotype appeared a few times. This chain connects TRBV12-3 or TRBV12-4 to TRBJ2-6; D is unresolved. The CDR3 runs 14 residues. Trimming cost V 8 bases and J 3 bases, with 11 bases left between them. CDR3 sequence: CASDKGHGANVLTF. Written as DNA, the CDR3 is TGTGCCAGCGATAAGGGCCATGGGGCCAACGTCCTGACTTTC.

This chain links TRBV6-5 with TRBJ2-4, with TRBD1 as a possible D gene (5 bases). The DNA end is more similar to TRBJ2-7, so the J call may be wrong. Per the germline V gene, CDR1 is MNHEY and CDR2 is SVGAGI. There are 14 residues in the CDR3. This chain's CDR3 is CASSSSQGLYEQYF. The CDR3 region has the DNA TGTGCCAGCAGTTCCAGTCAGGGCCTCTACGAGCAGTACTTC.

The CDR3 coding sequence is TGTGCCAGCAGTCCAAGTTCCGGGACACCGAACACCGGGGAGCTGTTTTTT. Translation gives CASSPSSGTPNTGELFF. V and J are TRBV27 and TRBJ2-2, with D perhaps matching TRBD1 (6 bases). Trimming removed 5 bases at V and 0 bases at J, with 16 bases between. The CDR3 sequence is 17 residues long. Germline V gives CDR1 MNHEY, CDR2 SMNVEV (reference sequence).

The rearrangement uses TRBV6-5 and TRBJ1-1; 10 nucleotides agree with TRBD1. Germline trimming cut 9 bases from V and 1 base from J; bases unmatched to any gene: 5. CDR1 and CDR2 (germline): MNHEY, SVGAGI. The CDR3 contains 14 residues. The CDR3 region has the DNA TGTGCCAGTAGAGGGACAGGGGCGAACACTGAAGCTTTCTTT. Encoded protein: CASRGTGANTEAFF.

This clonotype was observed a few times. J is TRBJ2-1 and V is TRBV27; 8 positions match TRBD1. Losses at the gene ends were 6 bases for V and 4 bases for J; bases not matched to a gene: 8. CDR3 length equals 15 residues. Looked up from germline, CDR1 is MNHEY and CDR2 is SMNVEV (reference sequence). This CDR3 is CASSVDRGVYNEQFF. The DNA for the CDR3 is TGTGCCAGCAGCGTAGACAGGGGTGTTTACAATGAGCAGTTCTTC.

This CDR3 reads CASCRGERDSPLHF. The CDR3 coding sequence is TGTGCCAGCTGCCGGGGCGAGAGGGATTCACCCCTCCACTTT. This chain joins TRBV27 and TRBJ1-6; weak D call: TRBD1 (5 bases). From germline, CDR1 is MNHEY and CDR2 SMNVEV (reference sequence). V was pared by 8 bases and J by 8 bases, with 16 bases between. The CDR3 consists of 14 residues.

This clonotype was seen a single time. The CDR3 loop is CASSPDRSQETQYF. CDR3 in DNA: TGTGCCAGCTCACCAGACAGGTCCCAAGAGACCCAGTACTTC. This chain joins TRBV18 and TRBJ2-5; tentatively, D is TRBD1 (6 bases). The germline CDR1 and CDR2 sequences are KGHSH and LQKENI. The CDR3 contains 14 residues. V was cut by 2 bases and J by 1 base, with 8 bases left in between.

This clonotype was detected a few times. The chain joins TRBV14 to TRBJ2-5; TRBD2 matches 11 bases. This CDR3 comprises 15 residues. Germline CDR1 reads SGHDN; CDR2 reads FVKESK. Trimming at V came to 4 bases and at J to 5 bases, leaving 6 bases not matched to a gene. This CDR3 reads CASSRLAGPGETQYF. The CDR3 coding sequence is TGTGCCAGCAGCCGACTAGCGGGGCCTGGGGAGACCCAGTACTTC.

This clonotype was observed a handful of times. This chain's CDR3 is CASSVGTGVSEQYF. CDR3 sequence (DNA): TGTGCCAGCAGCGTAGGGACAGGGGTTAGCGAGCAGTACTTC. The J gene is TRBJ2-7, the V gene TRBV9; 9 bases map to TRBD1. Looked up from germline, CDR1 is SGDLS and CDR2 is YYNGEE. Germline trimming cut 0 bases from V and 6 bases from J; bases unmatched to any gene: 4. The CDR3 is made up of 14 amino acids. The full variable domain, with the rest looked up from reference TRBV9 and TRBJ2-7, is DSGVTQTPKHLITATGQRVTLRCSPRSGDLSVYWYQQSLDQGLQFLIQYYNGEERAKGNILERFSAQQFPDLHSELNLSSLELGDSALYFCASSVGTGVSEQYFGPGTRLTVT.

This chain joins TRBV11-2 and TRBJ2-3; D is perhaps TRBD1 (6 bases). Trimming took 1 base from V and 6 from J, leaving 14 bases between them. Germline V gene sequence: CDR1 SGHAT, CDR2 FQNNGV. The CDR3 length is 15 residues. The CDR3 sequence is CASSLGNRAQDTQYF. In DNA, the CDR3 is TGTGCCAGCAGCTTAGGTAACAGGGCTCAGGATACGCAGTATTTT.

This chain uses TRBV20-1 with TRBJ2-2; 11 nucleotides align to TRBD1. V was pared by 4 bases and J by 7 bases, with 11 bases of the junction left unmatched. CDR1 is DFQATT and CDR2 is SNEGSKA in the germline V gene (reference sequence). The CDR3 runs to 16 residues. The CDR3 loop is CSATRTGGGVDGELFF. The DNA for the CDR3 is TGCAGTGCTACCAGGACAGGGGGCGGTGTGGACGGGGAGCTGTTTTTT.

The CDR3: CASSPDADRSSGANVLTF. Written as DNA, the CDR3 is TGTGCCAGCAGCCCGGATGCAGATCGAAGCTCTGGGGCCAACGTCCTGACTTTC. The J gene is TRBJ2-6, the V gene TRBV5-5; D is ambiguous. Germline V gene data show CDR1 as SGHKS and CDR2 as YYEKEE (reference sequence). V gave up 4 bases and J gave up 0 bases, with 17 bases separating them. The CDR3 runs to 18 residues.

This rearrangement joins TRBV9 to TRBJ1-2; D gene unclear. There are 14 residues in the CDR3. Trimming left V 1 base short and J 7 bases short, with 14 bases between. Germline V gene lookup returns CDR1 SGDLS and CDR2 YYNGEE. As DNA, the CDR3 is TGTGCCAGCAGCGTATCGGGTGGAGGGTGTGGCTACACCTTC. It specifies CASSVSGGGCGYTF.

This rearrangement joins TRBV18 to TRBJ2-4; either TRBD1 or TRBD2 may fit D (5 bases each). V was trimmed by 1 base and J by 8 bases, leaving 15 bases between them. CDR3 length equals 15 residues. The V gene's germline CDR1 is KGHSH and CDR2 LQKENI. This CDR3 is CASSPLRALGDIQYF. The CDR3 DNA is TGTGCCAGCTCACCACTGAGGGCCCTAGGGGACATTCAGTACTTC.

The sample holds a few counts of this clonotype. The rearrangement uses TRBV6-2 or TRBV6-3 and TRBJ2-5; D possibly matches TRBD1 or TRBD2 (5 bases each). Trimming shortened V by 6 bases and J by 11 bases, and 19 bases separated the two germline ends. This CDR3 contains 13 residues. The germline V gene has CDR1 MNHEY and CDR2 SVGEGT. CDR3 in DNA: TGTGCCAGCAGCCAGACTGGGCTGGGGGAGCAGTACTTC. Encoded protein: CASSQTGLGEQYF.

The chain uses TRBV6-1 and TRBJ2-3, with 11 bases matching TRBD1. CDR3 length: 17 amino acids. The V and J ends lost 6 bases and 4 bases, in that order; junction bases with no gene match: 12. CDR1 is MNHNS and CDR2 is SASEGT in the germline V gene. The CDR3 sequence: CASSRHPGTGGSDTQYF. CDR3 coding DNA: TGTGCCAGCAGCCGCCACCCCGGGACAGGGGGTTCAGATACGCAGTATTTT.